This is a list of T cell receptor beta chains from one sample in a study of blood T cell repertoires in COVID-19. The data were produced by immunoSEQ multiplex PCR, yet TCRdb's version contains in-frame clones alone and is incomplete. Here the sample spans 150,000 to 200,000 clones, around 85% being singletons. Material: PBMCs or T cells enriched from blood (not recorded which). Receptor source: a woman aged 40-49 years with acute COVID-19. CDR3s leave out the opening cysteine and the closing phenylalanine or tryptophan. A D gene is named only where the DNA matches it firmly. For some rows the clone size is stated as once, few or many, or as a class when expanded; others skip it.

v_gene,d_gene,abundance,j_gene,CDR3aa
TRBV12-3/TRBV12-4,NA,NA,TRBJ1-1,ASTPPDRPPAF
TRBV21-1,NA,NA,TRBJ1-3,ASSKGAGTNSGNTIY
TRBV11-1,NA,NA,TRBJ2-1,ASSFLGPGNEQF
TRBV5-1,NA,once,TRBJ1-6,ASSLGQGNSPLH
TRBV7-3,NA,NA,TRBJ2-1,ASSLNGYKYNEQF
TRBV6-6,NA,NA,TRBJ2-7,ASSLYSGSSYEQY
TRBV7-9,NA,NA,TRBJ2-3,ASSYPSQLGSSTDTQY
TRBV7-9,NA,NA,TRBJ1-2,ASSLDTIKGLDGYT
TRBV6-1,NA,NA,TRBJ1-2,ASSEAHSSLYGYT
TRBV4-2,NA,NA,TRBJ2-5,ASSPPSSPQSETQY
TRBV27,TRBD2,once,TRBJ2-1,ASRGLAGANEQF
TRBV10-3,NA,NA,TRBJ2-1,AIRRRGGGEGHNEQF
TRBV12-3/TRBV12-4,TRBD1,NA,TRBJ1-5,ASRPTRDSLAH
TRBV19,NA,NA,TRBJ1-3,ASSIVRAFGNTIY
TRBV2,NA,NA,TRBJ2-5,ASNPEGGARETQY
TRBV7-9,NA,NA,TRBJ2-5,ASSTSGETQY